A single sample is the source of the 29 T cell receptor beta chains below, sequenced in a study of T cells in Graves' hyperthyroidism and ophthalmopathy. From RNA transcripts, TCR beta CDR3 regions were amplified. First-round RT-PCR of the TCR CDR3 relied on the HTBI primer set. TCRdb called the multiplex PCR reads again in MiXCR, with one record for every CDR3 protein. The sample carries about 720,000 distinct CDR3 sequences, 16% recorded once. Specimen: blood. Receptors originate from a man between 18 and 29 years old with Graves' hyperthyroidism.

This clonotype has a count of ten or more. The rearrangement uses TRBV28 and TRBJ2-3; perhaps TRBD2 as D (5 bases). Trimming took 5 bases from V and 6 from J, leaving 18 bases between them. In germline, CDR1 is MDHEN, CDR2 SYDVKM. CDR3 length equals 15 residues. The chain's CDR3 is CASSIREWVGDTQYF. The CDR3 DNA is TGTGCCAGCAGTATAAGGGAGTGGGTTGGGGATACGCAGTATTTT.

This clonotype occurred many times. This chain's CDR3 is CSARDHRGGPLYEQYF. As DNA, the CDR3 is TGCAGTGCTAGAGATCATAGGGGAGGGCCGCTCTACGAGCAGTACTTC. V is TRBV20-1 and J is TRBJ2-7, with 7 bases fitting TRBD2. There are 16 residues in the CDR3. Germline-derived CDR1 and CDR2 are DFQATT and SNEGSKA (reference sequence). The V gene end was trimmed by 0 bases and the J gene end by 3 bases; junction bases not matched to a gene: 11.

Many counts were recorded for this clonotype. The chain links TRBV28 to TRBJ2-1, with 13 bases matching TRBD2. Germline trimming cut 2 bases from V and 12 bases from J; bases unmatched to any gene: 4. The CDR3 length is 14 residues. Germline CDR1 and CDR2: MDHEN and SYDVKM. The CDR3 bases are TGTGCCAGCAGTTTAGGGGGACTAGCGGGACGGCAGTTCTTC. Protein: CASSLGGLAGRQFF.

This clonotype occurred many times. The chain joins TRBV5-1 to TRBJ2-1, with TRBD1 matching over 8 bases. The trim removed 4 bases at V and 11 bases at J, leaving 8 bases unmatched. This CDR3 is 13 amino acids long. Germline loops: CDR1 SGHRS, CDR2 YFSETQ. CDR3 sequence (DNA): TGCGCCAGCAGCCGAACACAGGGGGAACAGCAGTTCTTC. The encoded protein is CASSRTQGEQQFF.

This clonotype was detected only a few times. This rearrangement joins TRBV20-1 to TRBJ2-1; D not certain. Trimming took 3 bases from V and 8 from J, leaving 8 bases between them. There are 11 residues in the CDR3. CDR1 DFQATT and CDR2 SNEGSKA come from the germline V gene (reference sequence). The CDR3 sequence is CSARTGDEQFF. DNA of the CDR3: TGCAGTGCTAGGACTGGGGATGAGCAGTTCTTC.

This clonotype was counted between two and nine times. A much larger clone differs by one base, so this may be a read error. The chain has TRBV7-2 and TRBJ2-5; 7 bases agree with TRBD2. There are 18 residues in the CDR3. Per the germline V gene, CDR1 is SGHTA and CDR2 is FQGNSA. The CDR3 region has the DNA TGTGCCGGCAGCTTAGAAGGATGGACGGGAGGCCCACTGGGGACCCAGTACTTC. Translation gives CAGSLEGWTGGPLGTQYF.

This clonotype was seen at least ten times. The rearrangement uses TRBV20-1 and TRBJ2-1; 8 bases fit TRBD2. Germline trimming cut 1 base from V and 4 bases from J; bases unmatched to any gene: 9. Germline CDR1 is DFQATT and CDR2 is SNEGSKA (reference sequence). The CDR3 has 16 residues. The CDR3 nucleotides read TGCAGTGCTAGAGGTGGAAGAGCGGGAGCATACAATGAGCAGTTCTTC. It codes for CSARGGRAGAYNEQFF.

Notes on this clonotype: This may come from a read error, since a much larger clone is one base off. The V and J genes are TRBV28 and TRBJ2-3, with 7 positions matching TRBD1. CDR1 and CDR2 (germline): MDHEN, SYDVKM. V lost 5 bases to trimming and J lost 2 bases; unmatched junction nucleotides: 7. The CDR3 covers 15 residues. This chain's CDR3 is CASSEGQVYTDTQYF. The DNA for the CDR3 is TGTGCCAGCAGTGAAGGACAGGTGTACACAGATACGCAGTATTTT.

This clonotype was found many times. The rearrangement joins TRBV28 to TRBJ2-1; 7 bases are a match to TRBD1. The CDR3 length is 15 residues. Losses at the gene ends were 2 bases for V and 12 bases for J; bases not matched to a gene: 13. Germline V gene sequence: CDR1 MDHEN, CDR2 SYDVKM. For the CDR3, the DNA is TGTGCCAGCAGTTTACGGGACAGACCTTCCTCGTGGCAGTTCTTC. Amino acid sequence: CASSLRDRPSSWQFF.

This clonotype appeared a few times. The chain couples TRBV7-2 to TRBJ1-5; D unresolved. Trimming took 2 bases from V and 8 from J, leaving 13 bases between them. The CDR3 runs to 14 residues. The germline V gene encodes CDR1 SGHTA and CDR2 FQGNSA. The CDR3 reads CASSLSPGREPQHF. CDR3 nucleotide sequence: TGTGCCAGCAGCTTAAGCCCAGGAAGGGAGCCCCAGCATTTT.

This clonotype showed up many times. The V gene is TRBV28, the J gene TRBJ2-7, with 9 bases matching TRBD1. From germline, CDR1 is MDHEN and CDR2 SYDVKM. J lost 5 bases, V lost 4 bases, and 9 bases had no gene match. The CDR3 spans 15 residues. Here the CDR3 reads CASSSPGQGTHEQYF. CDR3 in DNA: TGTGCCAGCAGTTCCCCGGGACAGGGTACACACGAGCAGTACTTC.

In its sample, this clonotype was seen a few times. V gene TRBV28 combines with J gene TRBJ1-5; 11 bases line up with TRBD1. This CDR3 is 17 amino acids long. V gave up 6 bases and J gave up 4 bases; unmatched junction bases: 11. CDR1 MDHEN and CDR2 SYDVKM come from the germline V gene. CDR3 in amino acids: CASRDWDRGARNQPQHF. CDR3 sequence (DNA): TGTGCCAGCAGAGACTGGGACAGGGGGGCTCGAAATCAGCCCCAGCATTTT.

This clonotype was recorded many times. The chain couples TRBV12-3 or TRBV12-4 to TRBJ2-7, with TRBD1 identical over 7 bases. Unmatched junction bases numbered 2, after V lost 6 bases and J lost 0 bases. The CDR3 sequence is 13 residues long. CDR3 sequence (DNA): TGTGCCAGCAGCGGACAGGACTCCTACGAGCAGTACTTC. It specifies CASSGQDSYEQYF.

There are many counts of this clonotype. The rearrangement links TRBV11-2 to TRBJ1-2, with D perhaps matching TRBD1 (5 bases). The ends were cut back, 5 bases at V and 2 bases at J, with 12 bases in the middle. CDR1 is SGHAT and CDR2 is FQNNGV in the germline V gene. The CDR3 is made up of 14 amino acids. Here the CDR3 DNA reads TGTGCCAGCAGCCAGTTGAGACAGAACTATGGCTACACCTTC. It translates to CASSQLRQNYGYTF.

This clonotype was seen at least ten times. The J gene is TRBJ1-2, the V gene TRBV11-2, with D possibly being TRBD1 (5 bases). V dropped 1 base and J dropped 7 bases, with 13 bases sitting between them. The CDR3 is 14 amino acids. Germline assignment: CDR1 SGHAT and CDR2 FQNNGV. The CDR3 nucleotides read TGTGCCAGCAGCTTAGTTGGCGGGGGTCTTGGCTACACCTTC. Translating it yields CASSLVGGGLGYTF. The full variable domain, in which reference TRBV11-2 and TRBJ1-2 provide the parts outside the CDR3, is EAGVAQSPRYKIIEKRQSVAFWCNPISGHATLYWYQQILGQGPKLLIQFQNNGVVDDSQLPKDRFSAERLKGVDSTLKIQPAKLEDSAVYLCASSLVGGGLGYTFGSGTRLTVV.

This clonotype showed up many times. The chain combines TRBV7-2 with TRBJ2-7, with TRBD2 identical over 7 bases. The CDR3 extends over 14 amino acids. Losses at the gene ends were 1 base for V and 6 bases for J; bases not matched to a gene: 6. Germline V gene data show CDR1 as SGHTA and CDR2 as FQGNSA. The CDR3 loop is CASSLVGRRGEQYF. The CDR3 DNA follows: TGTGCCAGCAGCTTAGTCGGGAGGAGGGGCGAGCAGTACTTC.

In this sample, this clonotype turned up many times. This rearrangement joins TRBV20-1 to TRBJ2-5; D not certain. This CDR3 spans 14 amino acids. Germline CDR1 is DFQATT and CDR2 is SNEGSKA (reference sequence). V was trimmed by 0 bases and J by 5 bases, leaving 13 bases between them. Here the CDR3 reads CSARDRSADETQYF. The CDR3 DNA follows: TGCAGTGCTAGAGATCGGTCTGCCGACGAGACCCAGTACTTC.

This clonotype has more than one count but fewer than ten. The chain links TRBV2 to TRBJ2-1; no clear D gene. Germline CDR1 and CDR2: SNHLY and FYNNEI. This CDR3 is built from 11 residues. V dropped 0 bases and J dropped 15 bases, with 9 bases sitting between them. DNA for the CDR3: TGTGCCAGCAGTGAAGCGGCACTGTGGTTCTTC. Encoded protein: CASSEAALWFF.

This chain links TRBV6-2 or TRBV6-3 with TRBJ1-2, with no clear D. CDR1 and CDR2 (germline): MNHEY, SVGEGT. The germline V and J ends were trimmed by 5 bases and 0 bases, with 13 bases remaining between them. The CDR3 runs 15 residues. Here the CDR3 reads CASSLRRGPNYGYTF. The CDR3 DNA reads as TGTGCCAGCAGTCTCCGCCGAGGACCTAACTATGGCTACACCTTC.

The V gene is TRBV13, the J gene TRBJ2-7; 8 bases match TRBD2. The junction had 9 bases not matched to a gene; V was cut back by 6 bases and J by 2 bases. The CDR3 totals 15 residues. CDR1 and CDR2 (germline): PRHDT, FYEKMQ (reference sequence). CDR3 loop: CASSLGRGATYEQYF. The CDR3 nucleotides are TGTGCCAGCAGTCTGGGGCGGGGGGCTACCTACGAGCAGTACTTC.

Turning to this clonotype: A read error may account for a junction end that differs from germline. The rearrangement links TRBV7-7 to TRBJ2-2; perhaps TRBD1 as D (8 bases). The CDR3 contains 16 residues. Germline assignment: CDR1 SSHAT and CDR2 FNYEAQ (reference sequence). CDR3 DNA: TGTGCTAGCACGCGCGGGGGCAGGGGGCACACCGGGGAGCTGTTTTTT. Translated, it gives CASTRGGRGHTGELFF. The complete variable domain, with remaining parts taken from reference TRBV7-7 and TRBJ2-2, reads GAGVSQSPRYKVTKRGQDVTLRCDPISSHATLYWYQQALGQGPEFLTYFNYEAQPDKSGLPSDRFSAERPEGSISTLTIQRTEQRDSAMYRCASTRGGRGHTGELFFGEGSRLTVL.

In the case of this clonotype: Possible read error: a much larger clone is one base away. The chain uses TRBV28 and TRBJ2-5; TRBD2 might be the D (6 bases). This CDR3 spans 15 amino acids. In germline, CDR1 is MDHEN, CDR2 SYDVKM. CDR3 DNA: TGTGCCGGCAGTTCGCCCGGGACTGGCCAAGAGACCCAGTACTTC. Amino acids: CAGSSPGTGQETQYF.

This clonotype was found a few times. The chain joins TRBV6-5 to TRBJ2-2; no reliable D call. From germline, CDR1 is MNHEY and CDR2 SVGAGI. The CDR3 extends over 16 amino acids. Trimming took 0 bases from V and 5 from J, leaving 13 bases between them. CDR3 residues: CASSYSDPTYTGELFF. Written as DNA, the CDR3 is TGTGCCAGCAGTTACTCGGATCCCACTTATACCGGGGAGCTGTTTTTT.

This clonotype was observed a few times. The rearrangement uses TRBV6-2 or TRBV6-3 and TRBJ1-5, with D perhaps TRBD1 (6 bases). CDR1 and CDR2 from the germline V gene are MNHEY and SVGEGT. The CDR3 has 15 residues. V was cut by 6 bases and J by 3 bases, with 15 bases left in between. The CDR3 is CASRRQAGPNQPQHF. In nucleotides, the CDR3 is TGTGCCAGCAGGCGACAGGCCGGCCCCAATCAGCCCCAGCATTTT.

CDR3 nucleotide sequence: TGTGCCAGCACCATATGGACAGGCGTTTATAGCAATCAGCCCCAGCATTTT. Translated: CASTIWTGVYSNQPQHF. V usage is TRBV28 and J usage is TRBJ1-5; 7 nucleotides align to TRBD1. CDR3 length equals 17 residues. V shed 7 bases, J shed 0 bases, and the junction held 12 bases outside the gene matches. Per germline, CDR1 MDHEN and CDR2 SYDVKM. Full variable domain (rest looked up from reference TRBV28 and TRBJ1-5): DVKVTQSSRYLVKRTGEKVFLECVQDMDHENMFWYRQDPGLGLRLIYFSYDVKMKEKGDIPEGYSVSREKKERFSLILESASTNQTSMYLCASTIWTGVYSNQPQHFGDGTRLSIL.

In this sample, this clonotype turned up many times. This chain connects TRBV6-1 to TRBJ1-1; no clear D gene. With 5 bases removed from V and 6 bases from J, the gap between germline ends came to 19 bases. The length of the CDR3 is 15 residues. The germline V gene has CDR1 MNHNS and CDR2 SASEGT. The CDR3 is CASSTLRGSAAEAFF. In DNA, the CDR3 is TGTGCCAGCAGTACACTCCGGGGTTCCGCGGCTGAAGCTTTCTTT.

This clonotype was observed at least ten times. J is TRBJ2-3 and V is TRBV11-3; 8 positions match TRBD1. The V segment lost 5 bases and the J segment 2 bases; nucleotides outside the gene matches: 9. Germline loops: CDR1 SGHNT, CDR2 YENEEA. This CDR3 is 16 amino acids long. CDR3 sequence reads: CASSRGQGGLTDTQYF. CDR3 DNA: TGTGCCAGCAGCCGCGGACAGGGCGGCCTCACAGATACGCAGTATTTT. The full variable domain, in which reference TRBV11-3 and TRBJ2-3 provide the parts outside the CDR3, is EAGVVQSPRYKIIEKKQPVAFWCNPISGHNTLYWYLQNLGQGPELLIRYENEEAVDDSQLPKDRFSAERLKGVDSTLKIQPAELGDSAVYLCASSRGQGGLTDTQYFGPGTRLTVL.

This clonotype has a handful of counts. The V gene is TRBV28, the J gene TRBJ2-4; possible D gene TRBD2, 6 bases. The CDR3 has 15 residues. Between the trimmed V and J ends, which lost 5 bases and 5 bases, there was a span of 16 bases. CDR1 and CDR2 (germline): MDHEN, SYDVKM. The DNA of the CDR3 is TGTGCCAGCAGTCCCCAGGGACTGGGGCAAAACATTCAGTACTTC. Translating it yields CASSPQGLGQNIQYF. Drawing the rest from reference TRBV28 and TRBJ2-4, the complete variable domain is DVKVTQSSRYLVKRTGEKVFLECVQDMDHENMFWYRQDPGLGLRLIYFSYDVKMKEKGDIPEGYSVSREKKERFSLILESASTNQTSMYLCASSPQGLGQNIQYFGAGTRLSVL.

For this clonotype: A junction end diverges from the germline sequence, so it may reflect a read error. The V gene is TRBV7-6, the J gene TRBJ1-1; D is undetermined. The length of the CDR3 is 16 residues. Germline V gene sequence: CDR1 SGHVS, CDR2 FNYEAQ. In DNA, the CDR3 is TGTGCCAGCAGCATGGGTTTCGGGAACATGAACACTAAAGCTTTCTTT. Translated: CASSMGFGNMNTKAFF.